A selection of T cell receptor beta chains follows, all from one sample in a study of graft-versus-host responses after intestinal transplantation. Some clones are missing from TCRdb's copy, which holds only in-frame ones; the method was immunoSEQ multiplex PCR. The sample includes around 100,000 clones, 85% to 95% of them seen just once. The antigens for these receptors are not known. The source material was unstimulated CD8+ T cells sorted from spleen or lymph node cells, sampled before transplant. These TCRs come from a human donor who was the organ donor for an intestinal transplant. Each CDR3 is given with its conserved first and last residue. A D gene is named only where the DNA matches it firmly. Clone size is not always given. Where it is, it says once, few, many or a class for expanded clones.

size: .
V: TRBV27
J: TRBJ1-5
D: .
CDR3: CASSLGGYNQPQHF
DNA: TGTGCCAGCAGTTTAGGCGGTTACAATCAGCCCCAGCATTTT

size: .
V: TRBV27
J: TRBJ2-7
D: TRBD2
CDR3: CASSLLGVSGVYHEQYF
DNA: TGTGCCAGCAGTCTACTAGGGGTGAGCGGGGTATACCACGAGCAGTACTTC

size: .
V: TRBV30
J: TRBJ2-3
D: TRBD2
CDR3: CAWGLAHTDTQYF
DNA: TGTGCCTGGGGACTAGCGCATACAGATACGCAGTATTTT

size: .
V: TRBV6-1
J: TRBJ1-2
D: .
CDR3: CASSEGFDYGYTF
DNA: TGTGCCAGCAGTGAAGGGTTTGACTATGGCTACACCTTC

size: .
V: TRBV7-2
J: TRBJ1-1
D: .
CDR3: CASSRLTEAFF
DNA: TGTGCCAGCAGCCGTCTGACTGAAGCTTTCTTT

size: .
V: TRBV11-2
J: TRBJ2-3
D: .
CDR3: CASSLWGDTQYF
DNA: TGTGCCAGCAGCTTGTGGGGAGATACGCAGTATTTT

size: .
V: TRBV7-9
J: TRBJ2-3
D: TRBD1
CDR3: CASSLGDRGSPDTQYF
DNA: TGTGCCAGCAGCTTAGGGGACAGGGGAAGTCCAGATACGCAGTATTTT

size: once
V: TRBV6-1
J: TRBJ2-1
D: TRBD2
CDR3: CASSPGGNNEQFF
DNA: TGTGCCAGCAGTCCCGGGGGGAACAATGAGCAGTTCTTC

size: .
V: TRBV6-1
J: TRBJ2-7
D: .
CDR3: CASSEGSSYEQYF
DNA: TGTGCCAGCAGTGAAGGCAGTTCCTACGAGCAGTACTTC

size: once
V: TRBV4-2
J: TRBJ2-7
D: .
CDR3: CASSQEGGGQSSYEQYF
DNA: TGTGCCAGCAGCCAAGAAGGAGGAGGACAGAGCTCCTACGAGCAGTACTTC

size: .
V: TRBV4-2
J: TRBJ2-7
D: .
CDR3: CASSQVGSAYEQYF
DNA: TGTGCCAGCAGCCAAGTCGGGAGTGCGTACGAGCAGTACTTC

size: .
V: TRBV11-2
J: TRBJ1-2
D: .
CDR3: CASSLGQTGYTF
DNA: TGTGCCAGCAGCTTAGGACAGACTGGCTACACCTTC

size: .
V: TRBV6-6
J: TRBJ1-1
D: TRBD1
CDR3: CASNEDPRGVNTEAFF
DNA: TGTGCCAGCAATGAGGATCCCAGGGGGGTGAACACTGAAGCTTTCTTT

size: .
V: TRBV9
J: TRBJ2-3
D: TRBD1
CDR3: CASSVGQGWGTDTQYF
DNA: TGTGCCAGCAGCGTTGGACAGGGGTGGGGCACAGATACGCAGTATTTT

size: .
V: TRBV28
J: TRBJ2-7
D: .
CDR3: CASSPSGGLAYEQYF
DNA: TGTGCCAGCAGCCCCTCTGGGGGGCTCGCCTACGAGCAGTACTTC

size: once
V: TRBV29-1
J: TRBJ2-7
D: .
CDR3: CSVAGTKSSYEQYF
DNA: TGCAGCGTAGCCGGGACCAAGAGCTCCTACGAGCAGTACTTC

size: .
V: TRBV7-9
J: TRBJ2-7
D: .
CDR3: CASSPAPYEQYF
DNA: TGTGCCAGCAGCCCGGCCCCCTACGAGCAGTACTTC

size: .
V: TRBV30
J: TRBJ2-1
D: .
CDR3: CAWGDNEQFF
DNA: TGTGCCTGGGGGGACAATGAGCAGTTCTTC

size: .
V: TRBV7-9
J: TRBJ1-2
D: TRBD1
CDR3: CASSSPTGTGYGYTF
DNA: TGTGCCAGCAGCTCACCTACCGGGACAGGGTACGGCTACACCTTC

size: .
V: TRBV7-2
J: TRBJ2-2
D: .
CDR3: CASSLVYGSTGELFF
DNA: TGTGCCAGCAGCTTAGTTTACGGGTCCACCGGGGAGCTGTTTTTT

size: .
V: TRBV5-8
J: TRBJ2-7
D: TRBD2
CDR3: CASSLRRGDYEQYF
DNA: TGTGCCAGCAGCCTCCGACGGGGGGACTACGAGCAGTACTTC

size: .
V: TRBV5-4
J: TRBJ2-7
D: .
CDR3: CASSLNRARVYSDEQYF
DNA: TGTGCCAGCAGCTTGAATCGGGCCAGGGTTTATTCCGACGAGCAGTACTTC

size: .
V: TRBV25-1
J: TRBJ2-1
D: TRBD2
CDR3: CASSEGTSLWDEQFF
DNA: TGTGCCAGCAGTGAAGGGACTAGCCTCTGGGATGAGCAGTTCTTC

size: .
V: TRBV29-1
J: TRBJ2-1
D: .
CDR3: CSALTWREQFF
DNA: TGCAGCGCCTTGACCTGGCGGGAGCAGTTCTTC

size: .
V: TRBV4-1
J: TRBJ2-1
D: TRBD2
CDR3: CASSQARGGPYNEQFF
DNA: TGCGCCAGCAGCCAAGCTCGGGGAGGGCCCTACAATGAGCAGTTCTTC

size: .
V: TRBV30
J: TRBJ2-3
D: TRBD1
CDR3: CAWSGPRTGGTDTQYF
DNA: TGTGCCTGGAGTGGCCCCCGCACAGGGGGCACAGATACGCAGTATTTT

size: .
V: TRBV5-1
J: TRBJ2-3
D: .
CDR3: CASSLGGSPTDTQYF
DNA: TGCGCCAGCAGCTTGGGGGGGTCTCCTACAGATACGCAGTATTTT

size: .
V: TRBV4-3
J: TRBJ2-3
D: TRBD2
CDR3: CASSQEPSGSTDTQYF
DNA: TGCGCCAGCAGCCAAGAACCTAGCGGGAGTACGGATACGCAGTATTTT

size: .
V: TRBV2
J: TRBJ1-2
D: .
CDR3: CASGPIPIYTF
DNA: TGTGCCAGCGGCCCAATCCCTATCTACACCTTC

size: .
V: TRBV19
J: TRBJ2-1
D: TRBD2
CDR3: CASRGGPYNEQFF
DNA: TGTGCCAGCCGGGGGGGGCCCTACAATGAGCAGTTCTTC

size: .
V: TRBV6-5
J: TRBJ2-7
D: .
CDR3: CASSGWSSYEQYF
DNA: TGTGCCAGCAGCGGCTGGTCCTCCTACGAGCAGTACTTC

size: .
V: TRBV9
J: TRBJ2-2
D: .
CDR3: CASSVEGAPNTGELFF
DNA: TGTGCCAGCAGCGTAGAAGGGGCCCCTAACACCGGGGAGCTGTTTTTT

size: .
V: TRBV28
J: TRBJ2-1
D: .
CDR3: CASSFTGYNEQFF
DNA: TGTGCCAGCAGTTTTACAGGGTACAATGAGCAGTTCTTC

size: .
V: TRBV2
J: TRBJ2-5
D: TRBD2
CDR3: CASSLGTSGRPHQETQYF
DNA: TGTGCCAGCAGCCTAGGGACTAGCGGGAGGCCGCACCAAGAGACCCAGTACTTC

size: .
V: TRBV11-2
J: TRBJ2-2
D: .
CDR3: CASSSSPLRAGELFF
DNA: TGTGCCAGCAGCTCCAGCCCTCTAAGAGCCGGAGAGCTGTTTTTT

size: .
V: TRBV9
J: TRBJ2-1
D: .
CDR3: CASSVGGGSLNEQFF
DNA: TGTGCCAGCAGCGTGGGGGGCGGGAGTCTGAATGAGCAGTTCTTC

size: .
V: TRBV5-5
J: TRBJ2-7
D: TRBD1
CDR3: CASSGGTGGLYEQYF
DNA: TGTGCCAGCAGCGGAGGGACAGGGGGCCTCTACGAGCAGTACTTC

size: .
V: TRBV7-6
J: TRBJ2-5
D: .
CDR3: CASSLPGAGNSETQYF
DNA: TGTGCCAGCAGCTTGCCCGGGGCGGGAAATTCCGAGACCCAGTACTTC

size: .
V: TRBV4-1
J: TRBJ2-7
D: .
CDR3: CASSFLDSSSYEQYF
DNA: TGCGCCAGCAGCTTCCTGGACAGTAGCTCCTACGAGCAGTACTTC

size: .
V: TRBV21-1
J: TRBJ2-7
D: .
CDR3: CASSKGRPSYEQYF
DNA: TGTGCCAGCAGCAAAGGTCGGCCCTCCTACGAGCAGTACTTC

size: .
V: TRBV27
J: TRBJ2-7
D: .
CDR3: CASSLSFGSRYEQYF
DNA: TGTGCCAGCAGTTTATCGTTCGGGAGTCGATACGAGCAGTACTTC

size: .
V: TRBV19
J: TRBJ2-2
D: TRBD2
CDR3: CASRTSQGLAGVSHGELFF
DNA: TGTGCCAGTAGAACATCACAAGGGCTAGCGGGAGTATCTCACGGGGAGCTGTTTTTT

size: .
V: TRBV30
J: TRBJ1-1
D: .
CDR3: CAWRGRRTEAFF
DNA: TGTGCCTGGAGGGGGAGACGGACTGAAGCTTTCTTT

size: .
V: TRBV10-3
J: TRBJ2-7
D: .
CDR3: CAISESGHHSYEQYF
DNA: TGTGCCATCAGTGAGTCGGGACACCACTCCTACGAGCAGTACTTC

size: .
V: TRBV27
J: TRBJ1-3
D: TRBD1
CDR3: CASSSGQDGNTIYF
DNA: TGTGCCAGCAGTTCGGGACAGGATGGAAACACCATATATTTT